This T cell receptor (beta chain) came from a study of metastatic and nonmetastatic thyroid tumors (dated by TCRdb to the early 2020s). Background for the entire study: The researchers compared repertoires between peripheral blood samples and tumor or nodule tissue samples from patients with malignant or benign thyroid disease. General findings and caveats noted by the study authors: In both blood and tumor samples, TCR beta diversity was reported to be significantly higher in malignant tumors than in benign nodules.

Before undergoing thyroid surgery, none of the patients had been given any kind of treatment. The study retrospectively analysed patient clinical samples collected from the early 2010s to the late 2010s using T-cell receptor beta sequencing. Regarding this clone: Its recognized antigen is unknown. There are no base qualities to consult, and no much larger clone falls within one base.

Library preparation employed PCR. Sequenced using an Illumina HiSeq 4000. The TCR beta-chain CDR3 region of each patient was profiled by high-throughput sequencing. On the study's bioinformatics: CDR3 differences across clinicopathological groups were used to build a classifier for discriminating distant-metastatic papillary thyroid cancer patients. To measure repertoire diversity the researchers used the Shannon index, while the Morisita-Horn index served to gauge how similar the tumor and blood repertoires were. TCRdb itself trimmed the public reads at Q25 with fastp, ran MiXCR and retained productive beta chains. These V and J calls rely on TCRdb rather than the paper's analysis. The sample contains around 15,000 clones, 3.5% to 4.5% of them found a single time. The top ten constitute under 25% of the sample. This TCR derives from a female donor with papillary thyroid cancer or a benign thyroid nodule (not recorded which). Some clones in this sample may be carry-over from other donors' samples. Sequencing was carried out using tumor tissue.

Here is the DNA: TGTGCCAGCACCCCCACGGCGGGAGGGCCGGATGAGCAGTTCTTC. Its translation is CASTPTAGGPDEQFF. The chain is encoded by TRBV6-1 joined to TRBJ2-1; the central 9 bases match TRBD2. Sequences MNHNS (CDR1) and SASEGT (CDR2) are obtained from the germline V gene. Germline trimming: 7 bases from V, 8 bases from J; junction bases outside gene matches: 12. Including cysteine and phenylalanine, the CDR3 has 15 amino acids. The entry retains the CDR3 DNA only, 45 bases that are in frame from base 1.